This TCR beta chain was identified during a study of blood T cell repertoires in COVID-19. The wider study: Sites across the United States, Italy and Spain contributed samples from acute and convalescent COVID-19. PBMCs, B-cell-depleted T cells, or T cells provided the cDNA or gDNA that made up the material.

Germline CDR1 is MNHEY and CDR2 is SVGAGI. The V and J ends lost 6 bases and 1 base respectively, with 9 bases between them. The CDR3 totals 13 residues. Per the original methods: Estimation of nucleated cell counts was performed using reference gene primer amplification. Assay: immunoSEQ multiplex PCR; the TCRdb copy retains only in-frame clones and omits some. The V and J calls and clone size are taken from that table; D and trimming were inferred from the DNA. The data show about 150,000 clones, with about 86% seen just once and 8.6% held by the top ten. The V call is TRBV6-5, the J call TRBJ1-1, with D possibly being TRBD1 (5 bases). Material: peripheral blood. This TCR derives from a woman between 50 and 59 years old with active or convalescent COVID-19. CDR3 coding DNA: TGTGCCAGCAGACCTACAGGGAACACTGAAGCTTTCTTT. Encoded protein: CASRPTGNTEAFF.